These 26 T cell receptor beta chains were sequenced from one sample in a study of T cell repertoires in cytomegalovirus infection. Antigens for these TCRs are unknown. From the reads, TCRdb called clonotypes with MiXCR, one entry per CDR3 protein. The table lists some 500,000 distinct CDR3 sequences, under 45% of them singletons. Source: cultured PBMCs, taken from culture after CMV antigen stimulation. These receptor sequences come from a human donor in good health (CMV status not recorded). Some clones in this sample may be carry-over from other donors' samples.

The chain is built from TRBV7-6 and TRBJ1-3; weak D call: TRBD1 (5 bases). V gave up 2 bases and J gave up 1 base, with 12 bases separating them. The CDR3 consists of 16 residues. Per the germline V gene, CDR1 is SGHVS and CDR2 is FNYEAQ. CDR3 sequence: CASSLRDGLSGNTIYF. CDR3 DNA sequence: TGTGCCAGCAGCTTAAGGGACGGGTTGTCTGGAAACACCATATATTTT.

The chain combines TRBV6-2 or TRBV6-3 with TRBJ2-4, with 8 bases lining up with TRBD1. The V gene end was trimmed by 6 bases and the J gene end by 4 bases; junction bases not matched to a gene: 14. Germline assignment: CDR1 MNHEY and CDR2 SVGEGT. The CDR3 is made up of 17 amino acids. The CDR3 sequence: CASSHGTGKLTKNIQYF. In DNA, the CDR3 is TGTGCCAGCAGCCACGGGACAGGAAAATTAACTAAAAACATTCAGTACTTC.

This chain uses TRBV6-5 with TRBJ2-5; 7 nucleotides line up with TRBD1. The CDR3 has 14 residues. Germline-derived CDR1 and CDR2 are MNHEY and SVGAGI. Unmatched junction bases numbered 9, after V lost 6 bases and J lost 5 bases. The CDR3 loop is CASRQGTAPETQYF. The CDR3 DNA reads TGTGCCAGCAGACAAGGGACAGCCCCGGAGACCCAGTACTTC.

The V and J genes are TRBV20-1 and TRBJ2-7; D gene uncertain. Trimming shortened V by 3 bases and J by 4 bases, and 10 bases separated the two germline ends. Germline CDR1 is DFQATT and CDR2 is SNEGSKA (reference sequence). There are 12 residues in the CDR3. The CDR3 DNA reads TGCAGTGCTAGCAAGGGTTTTTACGAGCAGTACTTC. Amino acids: CSASKGFYEQYF.

The genes are TRBV7-2 and TRBJ1-6; D is unclear. There are 17 residues in the CDR3. Trimming left V 5 bases short and J 0 bases short, with 14 bases between. Germline loops: CDR1 SGHTA, CDR2 FQGNSA. Here the CDR3 reads CASSPLSHSSYNSPLHF. The CDR3 bases are TGTGCCAGCAGCCCTTTAAGTCACAGCTCCTATAATTCACCCCTCCACTTT.

The rearrangement links TRBV6-1 to TRBJ1-6; D ambiguous. Trimming took 1 base from V and 8 from J, leaving 9 bases between them. The CDR3 runs 14 residues. Germline assignment: CDR1 MNHNS and CDR2 SASEGT. The DNA for the CDR3 is TGTGCCAGCAGTGAAGAAGGCGGATATTCACCCCTCCACTTT. It codes for CASSEEGGYSPLHF.

There are a few counts of this clonotype. The gene calls are TRBV19 and TRBJ1-5; D is possibly TRBD1 (6 bases). Germline V gene data show CDR1 as LNHDA and CDR2 as SQIVND (reference sequence). The CDR3 has 14 amino acids. V was shortened by 0 bases and J by 7 bases, with 10 bases between the two germline ends. In nucleotides, the CDR3 is TGTGCCAGTAGTATAGATGGGACAAGGCAGCCCCAGCATTTT. Its translation: CASSIDGTRQPQHF.

The sample holds a few counts of this clonotype. V usage is TRBV5-4 and J usage is TRBJ1-1; D ambiguous. The germline V gene encodes CDR1 SGHNT and CDR2 YYREEE (reference sequence). The CDR3 sequence is 16 residues long. The ends were cut back, 3 bases at V and 0 bases at J, with 15 bases in the middle. The CDR3 DNA reads TGTGCCAGCAGCTCAAGGTTGGGCAGCTTGAACACTGAAGCTTTCTTT. Translating it yields CASSSRLGSLNTEAFF.

This chain connects TRBV7-9 to TRBJ2-5; the D is unclear. Germline assignment: CDR1 SEHNR and CDR2 FQNEAQ (reference sequence). The length of the CDR3 is 14 residues. V was pared by 3 bases and J by 4 bases, with 12 bases between. CDR3 residues: CASSFSVGGETQYF. CDR3 in DNA: TGTGCCAGCAGCTTCTCGGTTGGTGGAGAGACCCAGTACTTC.

V and J are TRBV6-1 and TRBJ1-1, with D perhaps matching TRBD1 (5 bases). Germline V lookup: CDR1 MNHNS, CDR2 SASEGT. The CDR3 spans 15 residues. V lost 5 bases and J lost 1, with 14 bases in between. This CDR3 reads CASSYIIGQNTEAFF. Here the CDR3 DNA reads TGTGCCAGCAGTTATATTATTGGACAGAACACTGAAGCTTTCTTT.

The J gene is TRBJ1-3, the V gene TRBV2, with 7 bases that match TRBD1. The V segment lost 1 base and the J segment 0 bases; nucleotides outside the gene matches: 3. Germline V gives CDR1 SNHLY, CDR2 FYNNEI. This CDR3 has 16 residues. CDR3 amino acids: CASSEGTGYSGNTIYF. In DNA form, the CDR3 reads TGTGCCAGCAGTGAAGGGACAGGCTACTCTGGAAACACCATATATTTT.

There are a few counts of this clonotype. The chain is built from TRBV7-2 and TRBJ2-7; D is uncertain. The germline V and J ends were trimmed by 3 bases and 3 bases, with 12 bases remaining between them. The CDR3 extends over 14 amino acids. The germline V gene encodes CDR1 SGHTA and CDR2 FQGNSA. The CDR3 is CASSFYPLNYEQYF. The CDR3 coding sequence is TGTGCCAGCAGCTTTTATCCCTTAAACTACGAGCAGTACTTC.

This clonotype was picked up a small number of times. The V gene is TRBV7-8, the J gene TRBJ2-7, with 8 bases that match TRBD2. The length of the CDR3 is 14 residues. V shed 2 bases and J 3 bases; nucleotides not matched to a gene: 3. The germline V gene has CDR1 SGHVS and CDR2 FQNEAQ. CDR3 sequence: CASSLTGGRYEQYF. In DNA, the CDR3 is TGTGCCAGCAGCTTAACGGGAGGGCGCTACGAGCAGTACTTC.

This clonotype has a handful of counts. The genes are TRBV6-1 and TRBJ1-4; D is perhaps TRBD1 (6 bases). V shed 5 bases and J shed 7 bases, with 14 bases lying between them. From germline, CDR1 is MNHNS and CDR2 SASEGT. The CDR3 sequence is 14 residues long. CDR3 in DNA: TGTGCCAGCAGTTACCTCCAGGGGAGTGAAAAACTGTTTTTT. This sequence encodes CASSYLQGSEKLFF.

The V gene is TRBV12-3 or TRBV12-4, the J gene TRBJ1-3, with 12 bases that match TRBD1. The CDR3 runs to 17 residues. Trimming at V came to 8 bases and at J to 2 bases, leaving 10 bases not matched to a gene. The CDR3 protein is CASLKGTGGLTGNTIYF. The CDR3 DNA reads TGTGCCAGCCTAAAGGGGACAGGGGGCCTAACTGGAAACACCATATATTTT.

The gene calls are TRBV28 and TRBJ1-2; TRBD1 is a possible D gene (6 bases). The V gene's germline CDR1 is MDHEN and CDR2 SYDVKM. This CDR3 has 13 residues. V shed 5 bases and J shed 12 bases, with 19 bases lying between them. In DNA form, the CDR3 reads TGTGCCAGCAGTGCCTACAGGGCCGGTCTTAACACCTTC. Protein product: CASSAYRAGLNTF.

DNA of the CDR3: TGCGCCAGCAGCGGACAGGGGGCCATGTACGAGCAGTACTTC. This encodes CASSGQGAMYEQYF. The rearrangement links TRBV5-1 to TRBJ2-7; 11 positions match TRBD1. With 4 bases clipped from V and 4 bases from J, the junction kept 4 bases outside the gene matches. CDR1 is SGHRS, CDR2 YFSETQ, per germline. The CDR3 length is 14 residues.

The genes are TRBV10-1 and TRBJ2-1; no firm D call. The CDR3 is made up of 15 amino acids. CDR1 and CDR2 (germline): WNHNN, SYGVQD (reference sequence). Trimming left V 0 bases short and J 9 bases short, with 15 bases between. DNA of the CDR3: TGCGCCAGCAGTGAGTCTACAGCCTGGTCGAGTGAGCAGTTCTTC. Its protein product is CASSESTAWSSEQFF.

This clonotype has a handful of counts. V and J are TRBV12-3 or TRBV12-4 and TRBJ1-1; unclear D gene. The V end lost 5 bases, the J end lost 11 bases, and 18 bases lay between the germline ends. This CDR3 has 13 amino acids. CDR3: CASSTAAVGKAFF. In DNA form, the CDR3 reads TGTGCCAGCAGTACAGCGGCGGTCGGTAAGGCTTTCTTT.

This clonotype appeared many times. This chain links TRBV7-2 with TRBJ1-5; no firm D call. V was pared by 2 bases and J by 1 base, with 6 bases between. The CDR3 contains 14 residues. Germline values: CDR1 SGHTA, CDR2 FQGNSA. Here the CDR3 reads CASSLLGSNQPQHF. DNA for the CDR3: TGTGCCAGCAGCTTATTAGGGAGCAATCAGCCCCAGCATTTT. The full variable domain, its missing parts supplied by reference TRBV7-2 and TRBJ1-5, is GAGVSQSPSNKVTEKGKDVELRCDPISGHTALYWYRQSLGQGLEFLIYFQGNSAPDKSGLPSDRFSAERTGGSVSTLTIQRTQQEDSAVYLCASSLLGSNQPQHFGDGTRLSIL.

The rearrangement uses TRBV6-6 and TRBJ2-7; TRBD1 aligns across 8 bases. V shed 7 bases, J shed 5 bases, and the junction held 7 bases outside the gene matches. This CDR3 is 13 amino acids long. CDR1 is MNHNY, CDR2 SVGAGI, per germline (reference sequence). CDR3 DNA sequence: TGTGCCAGCATGGTCGCAGGGGGCAACGAGCAGTACTTC. It is translated as CASMVAGGNEQYF.

This clonotype ranks as medium-sized. The chain is built from TRBV12-3 or TRBV12-4 and TRBJ1-1; D is ambiguous. V was pared by 7 bases and J by 1 base, with 10 bases between. CDR3 length: 13 residues. The CDR3 DNA reads as TGTGCCAGCACTGGGCTGTGGAACACTGAAGCTTTCTTT. This codes for CASTGLWNTEAFF.

This clonotype was seen more than once but under ten times. The rearrangement links TRBV7-2 to TRBJ1-3; tentative D call: TRBD1 (6 bases). Trimming removed 6 bases from V and 2 bases from J, with 14 bases in between. Per germline, CDR1 SGHTA and CDR2 FQGNSA. The length of the CDR3 is 15 residues. CDR3 amino acids: CASRPSGTTGNTIYF. CDR3 sequence (DNA): TGTGCCAGCAGACCCTCCGGGACAACTGGAAACACCATATATTTT.

The V and J genes are TRBV7-2 and TRBJ2-7; 10 bases match TRBD2. V lost 5 bases and J lost 5; bases outside the gene matches: 12. The CDR3 is made up of 16 amino acids. Germline lookup yields CDR1 SGHTA and CDR2 FQGNSA. CDR3 sequence reads: CASSRLRASGSNEQYF. CDR3 DNA: TGTGCCAGCAGCCGCCTCCGCGCTAGCGGGAGCAACGAGCAGTACTTC.

The J gene is TRBJ2-5, the V gene TRBV19; TRBD1 agrees at 8 bases. The V gene end was trimmed by 5 bases and the J gene end by 0 bases; junction bases not matched to a gene: 5. Germline loops: CDR1 LNHDA, CDR2 SQIVND (reference sequence). The CDR3 is 15 amino acids. CDR3 nucleotide sequence: TGTGCCAGTAGTCTCTACAGGGGGGACCAAGAGACCCAGTACTTC. It translates to CASSLYRGDQETQYF.

This clonotype occurred a few times. The rearrangement links TRBV6-5 to TRBJ2-2; D may be TRBD1 (5 bases). Germline V CDR1 and CDR2: MNHEY, SVGAGI. The CDR3 loop spans 17 amino acids. Trimming took 0 bases from V and 5 from J, leaving 16 bases between them. CDR3 residues: CASSYSGSGLLTGELFF. The CDR3 DNA follows: TGTGCCAGCAGTTACTCCGGGTCAGGGCTTCTTACCGGGGAGCTGTTTTTT.